A single sample gave rise to the 27 T cell receptor beta chains below, sequenced in a study of OX40 agonist ivuxolimab in advanced cancers. The repertoire was sequenced with immunoSEQ multiplex PCR; TCRdb's copy has only in-frame clones and lacks some. The sample lists tens of thousands of clones, 65% to 85% occurring once. The starting material was CD4+ or CD8+ T cells sorted from blood, obtained in a trial of the OX40 agonist ivuxolimab. Every receptor here comes from an adult with an advanced solid tumor such as melanoma, head and neck, liver or kidney cancer.

The chain has TRBV9 and TRBJ2-1, with 12 bases aligning to TRBD2. The CDR3 covers 15 residues. CDR1 is SGDLS, CDR2 YYNGEE, per germline. With 0 bases clipped from V and 7 bases from J, the junction kept 2 bases outside the gene matches. DNA for the CDR3: TGTGCCAGCAGCGTAGGACTAGCGGGAGTGAATGAGCAGTTCTTC. It encodes CASSVGLAGVNEQFF.

This chain joins TRBV6-1 and TRBJ2-7; tentatively, D is TRBD1 or TRBD2 (5 bases each). From germline, CDR1 is MNHNS and CDR2 SASEGT. The CDR3 extends over 15 amino acids. The germline V and J ends were trimmed by 5 bases and 5 bases, with 19 bases remaining between them. This CDR3 is CASSSPGRLVHEQYF. The CDR3 region has the DNA TGTGCCAGCAGTTCTCCGGGACGACTGGTCCACGAGCAGTACTTC.

The chain links TRBV7-2 to TRBJ1-2; 8 bases line up with TRBD1. V lost 1 base to trimming and J lost 4 bases; unmatched junction nucleotides: 5. The CDR3 extends over 15 amino acids. Germline V gene sequence: CDR1 SGHTA, CDR2 FQGNSA. The CDR3 coding sequence is TGTGCCAGCAGCTTAGTCCCAGACAGGGGCTATGGCTACACCTTC. This gives the protein CASSLVPDRGYGYTF. The full variable domain, in which reference TRBV7-2 and TRBJ1-2 provide the parts outside the CDR3, is GAGVSQSPSNKVTEKGKDVELRCDPISGHTALYWYRQSLGQGLEFLIYFQGNSAPDKSGLPSDRFSAERTGGSVSTLTIQRTQQEDSAVYLCASSLVPDRGYGYTFGSGTRLTVV.

This chain uses TRBV5-4 with TRBJ1-2; D is unclear. The V and J ends lost 1 base and 1 base respectively, with 17 bases between them. The CDR3 is 17 amino acids. CDR1 SGHNT and CDR2 YYREEE come from the germline V gene (reference sequence). The CDR3 DNA reads TGTGCCAGCAGCTTGATCGGGAGAAACAACTATAACTATGGCTACACCTTC. Protein: CASSLIGRNNYNYGYTF.

V usage is TRBV6-1 and J usage is TRBJ1-5, with D uncertain. V lost 2 bases and J 1 base, leaving 9 bases between the germline ends. Germline lookup yields CDR1 MNHNS and CDR2 SASEGT. The CDR3 loop spans 15 amino acids. The CDR3 region has the DNA TGTGCCAGCAGTGAAATGGAGGGAAGCAATCAGCCCCAGCATTTT. This gives the protein CASSEMEGSNQPQHF.

V and J are TRBV28 and TRBJ2-1, with 10 bases identical to TRBD1. The CDR3 covers 15 residues. Looked up from germline, CDR1 is MDHEN and CDR2 is SYDVKM. With V trimmed by 7 bases and J by 4 bases, 7 bases remained unmatched. CDR3 DNA sequence: TGTGCCAGCAAAAGGCGGGACAGGGGTTACAATGAGCAGTTCTTC. It translates to CASKRRDRGYNEQFF.

CDR3 protein: CASSSYQGGNYGYTF. In nucleotides, the CDR3 is TGCGCCAGCAGTTCGTATCAGGGAGGCAACTATGGCTACACCTTC. V and J are TRBV5-1 and TRBJ1-2; TRBD1 is a possible D gene (5 bases). Germline CDR1 reads SGHRS; CDR2 reads YFSETQ. Deletions cut 5 bases from V and 2 bases from J, with 16 bases between. The CDR3 sequence is 15 residues long.

This clone has only one observation. The chain combines TRBV18 with TRBJ1-2; 11 bases line up with TRBD1. The CDR3 is 16 residues long. V gave up 6 bases and J gave up 2 bases; unmatched junction bases: 8. Germline CDR1 is KGHSH and CDR2 is LQKENI. The CDR3 coding sequence is TGTGCCAGCTCCCCGGGACAGGGGGTGTCGAACTATGGCTACACCTTC. It translates to CASSPGQGVSNYGYTF. The whole variable domain, filled in from reference TRBV18 and TRBJ1-2, reads NAGVMQNPRHLVRRRGQEARLRCSPMKGHSHVYWYRQLPEEGLKFMVYLQKENIIDESGMPKERFSAEFPKEGPSILRIQQVVRGDSAAYFCASSPGQGVSNYGYTFGSGTRLTVV.

The V gene is TRBV16, the J gene TRBJ2-7; a weak D match, TRBD1 (5 bases). Germline CDR1 reads KGHSY; CDR2 reads FQNENV. With 2 bases removed from V and 1 base from J, the gap between germline ends came to 15 bases. The CDR3 loop spans 16 amino acids. In nucleotides, the CDR3 is TGTGCCAGCAGCCAACTCGATCGGTCAGGGTCCTACGAGCAGTACTTC. Translating it yields CASSQLDRSGSYEQYF.

The chain is built from TRBV5-4 and TRBJ1-4; 7 bases match TRBD1. J gave up 9 bases and V 1 base, and 9 bases lay outside the gene matches. This CDR3 is 15 amino acids long. The germline gives CDR1 SGHNT, CDR2 YYREEE (reference sequence). The CDR3 nucleotides read TGTGCCAGCAGCTTGACAGGGGAAGCGGGTAAAAAACTGTTTTTT. This sequence encodes CASSLTGEAGKKLFF.

The chain has TRBV7-9 and TRBJ2-5; 8 nucleotides line up with TRBD2. Trimming cost V 5 bases and J 10 bases; bases outside gene matches: 3. This CDR3 spans 11 amino acids. Germline CDR1 is SEHNR and CDR2 is FQNEAQ (reference sequence). CDR3 nucleotides: TGTGCCAGCAGCACGACTAGCGTCCAGTACTTC. Translating it yields CASSTTSVQYF. The full variable domain, rest sourced from reference TRBV7-9 and TRBJ2-5, is DTGVSQNPRHKITKRGQNVTFRCDPISEHNRLYWYRQTLGQGPEFLTYFQNEAQLEKSRLLSDRFSAERPKGSFSTLEIQRTEQGDSAMYLCASSTTSVQYFGPGTRLLVL.

This chain uses TRBV27 with TRBJ2-7, with D unresolved. The CDR3 is made up of 13 amino acids. The germline V gene has CDR1 MNHEY and CDR2 SMNVEV (reference sequence). Trimming took 7 bases from V and 3 from J, leaving 13 bases between them. The CDR3 spells CASKGSQGYEQYF. CDR3 DNA: TGTGCCAGCAAGGGAAGCCAAGGCTACGAGCAGTACTTC.

This rearrangement joins TRBV5-6 to TRBJ2-2, with TRBD2 as a possible D gene (5 bases). V dropped 4 bases and J dropped 7 bases, with 14 bases sitting between them. Germline V gives CDR1 SGHDT, CDR2 YYEEEE. The CDR3 runs to 14 residues. The CDR3: CASSTGKKIGELFF. CDR3 nucleotide sequence: TGTGCCAGCAGCACCGGGAAAAAAATCGGGGAGCTGTTTTTT.

A few counts support this clone. The gene calls are TRBV4-1 and TRBJ2-6; D not resolved. The CDR3 extends over 15 amino acids. With 0 bases removed from V and 4 bases from J, the gap between germline ends came to 7 bases. Germline loops: CDR1 MGHRA, CDR2 YSYEKL. This chain's CDR3 is CASSQDDSGANVLTF. The CDR3, as DNA: TGCGCCAGCAGCCAAGACGACTCGGGGGCCAACGTCCTGACTTTC.

This chain uses TRBV29-1 with TRBJ2-7, with D perhaps TRBD2 (5 bases). The CDR3 has 12 amino acids. V was cut by 3 bases and J by 7 bases, with 13 bases left in between. Per the germline V gene, CDR1 is SQVTM and CDR2 is ANQGSEA. The CDR3 reads CSVDTDRREQYF. The CDR3 DNA sequence: TGCAGCGTTGACACGGATCGGAGGGAGCAGTACTTC.

The V and J genes are TRBV7-9 and TRBJ1-6; maybe TRBD1 (5 bases). The V gene's germline CDR1 is SEHNR and CDR2 FQNEAQ (reference sequence). Trimming took off 1 base at V and 6 bases at J, with 10 bases between the two ends. The CDR3 covers 15 residues. CDR3 nucleotides: TGTGCCAGCAGCTTAGGGAGGGGTGGTAATTCACCCCTCCACTTT. This encodes CASSLGRGGNSPLHF.

The J gene is TRBJ2-1, the V gene TRBV20-1; unclear D gene. Trimming took 6 bases from V and 5 from J, leaving 8 bases between them. The CDR3 extends over 11 amino acids. CDR1 is DFQATT and CDR2 is SNEGSKA in the germline V gene (reference sequence). The CDR3 reads CSAVLHNEQFF. The CDR3 DNA is TGCAGTGCGGTACTTCACAATGAGCAGTTCTTC.

J is TRBJ2-3 and V is TRBV7-2; no clear D gene. CDR1 is SGHTA, CDR2 FQGNSA, per germline. The CDR3 is made up of 12 amino acids. The V end was cut by 5 bases, the J end by 8 bases, with 11 bases between. The CDR3 here is CASSPDRGTQYF. For the CDR3, the DNA is TGTGCCAGCAGCCCCGATCGTGGTACGCAGTATTTT.

The rearrangement uses TRBV27 and TRBJ2-6; D gene uncertain. Germline CDR1 and CDR2: MNHEY and SMNVEV (reference sequence). CDR3 length: 14 amino acids. Trimming took 5 bases from V and 0 from J, leaving 5 bases between them. The CDR3 sequence is CASSHHSGANVLTF. CDR3 coding DNA: TGTGCCAGCAGTCACCACTCTGGGGCCAACGTCCTGACTTTC.

The chain couples TRBV5-1 to TRBJ2-3, with TRBD2 matching over 14 bases. CDR1 SGHRS and CDR2 YFSETQ come from the germline V gene. V trimming: 4 bases; J trimming: 4 bases; junction bases outside the gene matches: 11. CDR3 length equals 18 residues. For the CDR3, the DNA is TGCGCCAGCAGCCTAGGGACTAGCGGGAGAGGGGGGCCAGATACGCAGTATTTT. Protein: CASSLGTSGRGGPDTQYF. Together with reference TRBV5-1 and TRBJ2-3, the CDR3 gives the full variable domain: KAGVTQTPRYLIKTRGQQVTLSCSPISGHRSVSWYQQTPGQGLQFLFEYFSETQRNKGNFPGRFSGRQFSNSRSEMNVSTLELGDSALYLCASSLGTSGRGGPDTQYFGPGTRLTVL.

The chain carries TRBV18 and TRBJ1-5, with a tentative D call TRBD1 (5 bases). Trimming took 3 bases from V and 0 from J, leaving 12 bases between them. This CDR3 has 16 amino acids. Germline CDR1 and CDR2: KGHSH and LQKENI. The CDR3 reads CASSPDRGYSNQPQHF. DNA for the CDR3: TGTGCCAGCTCACCCGACCGGGGGTATAGCAATCAGCCCCAGCATTTT. The whole variable domain, filled in from reference TRBV18 and TRBJ1-5, reads NAGVMQNPRHLVRRRGQEARLRCSPMKGHSHVYWYRQLPEEGLKFMVYLQKENIIDESGMPKERFSAEFPKEGPSILRIQQVVRGDSAAYFCASSPDRGYSNQPQHFGDGTRLSIL.

This sequence joins TRBV7-3 and TRBJ2-3; 10 bases match TRBD2. V lost 1 base, J lost 2 bases, and 6 bases stayed unmatched. Germline loops: CDR1 SGHTA, CDR2 FQGTGA. CDR3 length: 17 residues. CDR3: CASSLRSLAGDTDTQYF. CDR3 DNA sequence: TGTGCCAGCAGCTTAAGGTCGCTAGCGGGAGACACAGATACGCAGTATTTT.

This chain joins TRBV18 and TRBJ1-2; no clear D. The germline CDR1 and CDR2 sequences are KGHSH and LQKENI. The ends were cut back, 0 bases at V and 8 bases at J, with 16 bases in the middle. This CDR3 is 15 amino acids long. The CDR3 protein is CASSPPERSPGGYTF. As DNA, the CDR3 is TGTGCCAGCTCACCACCGGAAAGGAGCCCCGGGGGCTACACCTTC.

The gene calls are TRBV7-2 and TRBJ1-1; no firm D call. V was cut by 1 base and J by 0 bases, with 6 bases left in between. The germline V gene has CDR1 SGHTA and CDR2 FQGNSA. The CDR3 covers 14 residues. As DNA, the CDR3 is TGTGCCAGCAGCTTAGGGCAGATGAACACTGAAGCTTTCTTT. It is translated as CASSLGQMNTEAFF. Drawing the rest from reference TRBV7-2 and TRBJ1-1, the complete variable domain is GAGVSQSPSNKVTEKGKDVELRCDPISGHTALYWYRQSLGQGLEFLIYFQGNSAPDKSGLPSDRFSAERTGGSVSTLTIQRTQQEDSAVYLCASSLGQMNTEAFFGQGTRLTVV.

The gene calls are TRBV9 and TRBJ1-3; D remains unclear. Germline V gene sequence: CDR1 SGDLS, CDR2 YYNGEE. The length of the CDR3 is 15 residues. Trimming pared 0 bases from V and 1 base from J, leaving 8 bases between. The CDR3 region is CASSVGGNSGNTIYF. The CDR3 coding sequence is TGTGCCAGCAGCGTAGGGGGTAATTCTGGAAACACCATATATTTT.

The chain employs TRBV18 and TRBJ2-5; no definite D call. Deletions cut 0 bases from V and 4 bases from J, with 3 bases between. Per the germline V gene, CDR1 is KGHSH and CDR2 is LQKENI. The CDR3 is made up of 12 amino acids. CDR3 bases: TGTGCCAGCTCACCACCTATAGAGACCCAGTACTTC. Its translation is CASSPPIETQYF.

The J gene is TRBJ2-3, the V gene TRBV5-4, with D possibly matching TRBD1 (5 bases). The V and J ends lost 4 bases and 7 bases respectively, with 13 bases between them. In germline, CDR1 is SGHNT, CDR2 YYREEE (reference sequence). The CDR3 runs 13 residues. The CDR3 region has the DNA TGTGCCAGCAGCCAGACAGATTCTTATACGCAGTATTTT. The encoded protein is CASSQTDSYTQYF.